The entry that follows covers one TCR beta chain sequence. The sample comes from a study of blood T cell repertoires in COVID-19. In the original workflow: Reference gene primer amplification in the assay estimated nucleated cell counts. Using immunoSEQ multiplex PCR, the repertoire was profiled, and TCRdb retains in-frame clones only, with some absent. V, J and clone size derive from that table, while D and trimming were established from the DNA sequence. Among 130,000 to 150,000 clones listed, about 77% were seen once. The V and J ends lost 0 bases and 15 bases, in that order; junction bases with no gene match: 7. CDR1 KGHDR and CDR2 SFDVKD come from the germline V gene. The CDR3 runs to 13 residues.

The chain uses TRBV24-1 and TRBJ2-1; 7 bases line up with TRBD2. The sample consisted of peripheral blood. The sequence was obtained from a man aged 55 to 70 with acute or convalescent COVID-19. The DNA for the CDR3 is TGTGCCACCAGTGATTTGAAGAGGGAGGGTCTGTTCTTC. Protein: CATSDLKREGLFF.